The next 8 T cell receptor beta chains were all read from a single sample in a study of T cells after yellow fever vaccination. From the 5' RACE reads, TCRdb called clonotypes with MiXCR, one entry per CDR3 protein. The repertoire includes 250,000 to 300,000 distinct CDR3 sequences, around 4.9% of them detected once, and roughly 3% sits in the top ten. This material consisted of CD4+ T cells sorted from PBMCs, taken on the day of the yellow fever booster vaccination. The origin of the receptors is a man aged 18 to 30 who received the YFV17D yellow fever vaccine.

The table lists this clonotype with a few counts. The V gene is TRBV20-1, the J gene TRBJ2-1, with TRBD1 identical over 9 bases. The CDR3 covers 14 residues. Trimming removed 6 bases from V and 3 bases from J; junction bases left unmatched: 6. Germline V gives CDR1 DFQATT, CDR2 SNEGSKA (reference sequence). This CDR3 reads CSARRDRVYNEQFF. As DNA, the CDR3 is TGCAGTGCCCGACGGGACAGGGTCTACAATGAGCAGTTCTTC.

This clonotype was seen a few times. The chain uses TRBV19 and TRBJ1-5; TRBD1 aligns across 9 bases. The germline gives CDR1 LNHDA, CDR2 SQIVND (reference sequence). This CDR3 comprises 14 residues. The trim removed 8 bases at V and 6 bases at J, leaving 8 bases unmatched. This CDR3 is CASLGQGGSQPQHF. As DNA, the CDR3 is TGTGCCAGTCTGGGACAGGGAGGAAGTCAGCCCCAGCATTTT.

This clonotype was observed a few times. The chain recombines TRBV5-1 with TRBJ2-2; D possibly corresponds to TRBD1 (6 bases). CDR1 is SGHRS, CDR2 YFSETQ, per germline. V gave up 4 bases and J gave up 0 bases, with 13 bases separating them. The CDR3 contains 16 residues. The DNA of the CDR3 is TGCGCCAGCAGCCCGGGCTGGACAGCGAACACCGGGGAGCTGTTTTTT. Amino acid sequence: CASSPGWTANTGELFF.

This clonotype was detected ten times or more. The chain carries TRBV24-1 and TRBJ1-2; D might be TRBD1 (6 bases). Germline values: CDR1 KGHDR, CDR2 SFDVKD. The CDR3 contains 12 residues. Trimming cost V 11 bases and J 4 bases, with 13 bases left between them. The CDR3: CAIGGGPYGYTF. CDR3 nucleotides: TGTGCCATCGGGGGGGGCCCCTATGGCTACACCTTC.

V usage is TRBV4-2 and J usage is TRBJ1-3; the D is unclear. This CDR3 comprises 13 residues. Germline loops: CDR1 LGHNA, CDR2 YNFKEQ. Trimming stripped 4 bases from V and 7 bases from J, with 11 bases between. CDR3 coding DNA: TGTGCCAGCAGCCGAGCTCGTGGGAACACCATATATTTT. Its protein is CASSRARGNTIYF.

The chain employs TRBV4-3 and TRBJ2-1, with D possibly matching TRBD2 (6 bases). Germline lookup yields CDR1 LGHNA and CDR2 YSLEER. The CDR3 covers 14 residues. The germline V and J ends were trimmed by 0 bases and 7 bases, with 10 bases remaining between them. CDR3 in DNA: TGCGCCAGCAGCCAAGAGGTACTAGCAAATGAGCAGTTCTTC. Protein product: CASSQEVLANEQFF.

This clonotype was recorded many times. One end of the junction varies from germline; a read error may be responsible. The V and J genes are TRBV4-2 and TRBJ2-4; the match to TRBD1 covers 7 bases. This CDR3 has 15 residues. In germline, CDR1 is LGHNA, CDR2 YNFKEQ. The chain's CDR3 is CASSQDESGPRGTNF. The CDR3, as DNA: TGTGCCAGCAGCCAAGATGAGTCAGGGCCCAGGGGGACGAACTTC.

This clonotype has ten or more counts. V is TRBV6-5 and J is TRBJ2-3, with D possibly TRBD2 on 5 matching bases. The CDR3 extends over 13 amino acids. Trimming left V 2 bases short and J 7 bases short, with 10 bases between. Germline CDR1 and CDR2: MNHEY and SVGAGI. CDR3 region: CASSYLAGNTQYF. For the CDR3, the DNA is TGTGCCAGCAGTTACCTGGCGGGCAATACGCAGTATTTT.